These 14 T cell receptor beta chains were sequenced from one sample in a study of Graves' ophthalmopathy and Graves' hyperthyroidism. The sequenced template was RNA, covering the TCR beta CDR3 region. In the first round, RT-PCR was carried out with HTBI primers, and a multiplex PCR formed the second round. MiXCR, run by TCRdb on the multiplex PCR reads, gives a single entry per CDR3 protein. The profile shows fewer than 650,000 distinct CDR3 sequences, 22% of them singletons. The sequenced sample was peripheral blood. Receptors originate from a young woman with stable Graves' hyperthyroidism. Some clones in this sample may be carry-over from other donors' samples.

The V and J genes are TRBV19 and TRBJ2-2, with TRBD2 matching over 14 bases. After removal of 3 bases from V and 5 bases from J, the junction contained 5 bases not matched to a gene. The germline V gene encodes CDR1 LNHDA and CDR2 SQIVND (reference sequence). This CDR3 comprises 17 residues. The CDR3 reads CASSMGLAGVGTGELFF. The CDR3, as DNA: TGTGCCAGTAGTATGGGACTAGCGGGAGTAGGTACCGGGGAGCTGTTTTTT.

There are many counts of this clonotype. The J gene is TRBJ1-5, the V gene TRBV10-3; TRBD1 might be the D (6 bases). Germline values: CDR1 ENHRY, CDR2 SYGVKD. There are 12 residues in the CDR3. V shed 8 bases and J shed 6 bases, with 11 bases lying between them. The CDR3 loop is CAISSGAQPQHF. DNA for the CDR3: TGTGCCATCTCTTCGGGGGCTCAGCCCCAGCATTTT.

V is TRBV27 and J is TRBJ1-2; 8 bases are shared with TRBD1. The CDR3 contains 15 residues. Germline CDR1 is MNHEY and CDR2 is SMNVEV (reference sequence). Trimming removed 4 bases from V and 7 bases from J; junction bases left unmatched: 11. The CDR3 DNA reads TGTGCCAGCAGTTCCCCCGGACAGGGATTGTTTGGCTACACCTTC. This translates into CASSSPGQGLFGYTF.

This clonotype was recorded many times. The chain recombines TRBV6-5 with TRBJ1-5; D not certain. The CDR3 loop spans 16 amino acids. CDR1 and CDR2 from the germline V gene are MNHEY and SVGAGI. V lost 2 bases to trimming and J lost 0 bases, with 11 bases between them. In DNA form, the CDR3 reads TGTGCCAGCAGTTACCCCGACGGTTATAGCAATCAGCCCCAGCATTTT. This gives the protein CASSYPDGYSNQPQHF.

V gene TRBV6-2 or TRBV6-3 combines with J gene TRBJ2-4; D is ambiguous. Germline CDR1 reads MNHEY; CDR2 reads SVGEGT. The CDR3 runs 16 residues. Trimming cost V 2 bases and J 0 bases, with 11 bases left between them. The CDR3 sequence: CASSYRGLLAKNIQYF. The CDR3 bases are TGTGCCAGCAGTTACAGAGGCCTTCTAGCCAAAAACATTCAGTACTTC.

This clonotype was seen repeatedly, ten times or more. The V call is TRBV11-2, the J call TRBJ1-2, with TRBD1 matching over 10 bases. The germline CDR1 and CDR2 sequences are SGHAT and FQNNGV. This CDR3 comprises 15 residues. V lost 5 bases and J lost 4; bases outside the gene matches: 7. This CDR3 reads CASSQDRGSFYGYTF. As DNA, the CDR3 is TGTGCCAGCAGCCAGGACAGGGGGTCCTTCTATGGCTACACCTTC.

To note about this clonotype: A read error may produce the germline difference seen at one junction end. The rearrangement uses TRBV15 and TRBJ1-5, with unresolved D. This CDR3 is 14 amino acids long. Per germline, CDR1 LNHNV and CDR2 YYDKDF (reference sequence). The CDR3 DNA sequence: TGTGCCACCAGCAGAGATTATAGCAATCAGCCCCAGCGTTTT. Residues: CATSRDYSNQPQRF.

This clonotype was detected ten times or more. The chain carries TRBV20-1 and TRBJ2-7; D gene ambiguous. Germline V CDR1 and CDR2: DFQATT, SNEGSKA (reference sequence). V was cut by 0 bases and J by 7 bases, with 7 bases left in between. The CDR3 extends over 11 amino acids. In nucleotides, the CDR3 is TGCAGTGCTAGAGATAACGGGGAGCAGTACTTC. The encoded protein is CSARDNGEQYF.

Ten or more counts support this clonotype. In DNA, the CDR3 is TGTGCCAGTAGTATAGGGACTACTGGAAACACCATATATTTT. It codes for CASSIGTTGNTIYF. J is TRBJ1-3 and V is TRBV19; no definite D call. The CDR3 sequence is 14 residues long. Trimming took 1 base from V and 2 from J, leaving 6 bases between them. Looked up from germline, CDR1 is LNHDA and CDR2 is SQIVND (reference sequence).

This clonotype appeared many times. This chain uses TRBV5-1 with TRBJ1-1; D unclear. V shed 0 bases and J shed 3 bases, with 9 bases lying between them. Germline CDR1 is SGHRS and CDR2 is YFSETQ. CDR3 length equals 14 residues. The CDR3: CASSLDRGDTEAFF. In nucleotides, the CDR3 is TGCGCCAGCAGCTTGGACCGTGGGGACACTGAAGCTTTCTTT.

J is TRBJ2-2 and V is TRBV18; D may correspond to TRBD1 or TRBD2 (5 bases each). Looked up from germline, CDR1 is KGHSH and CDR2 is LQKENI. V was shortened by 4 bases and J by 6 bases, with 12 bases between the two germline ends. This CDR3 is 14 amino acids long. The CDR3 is CASSQSRGSGELFF. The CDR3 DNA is TGTGCCAGCTCACAATCGAGGGGTTCCGGGGAGCTGTTTTTT.

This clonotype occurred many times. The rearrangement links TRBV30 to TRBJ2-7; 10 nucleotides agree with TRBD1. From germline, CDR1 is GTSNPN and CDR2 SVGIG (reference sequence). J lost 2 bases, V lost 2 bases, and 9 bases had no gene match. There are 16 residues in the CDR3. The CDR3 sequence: CAWSNPRTGGAYEQYF. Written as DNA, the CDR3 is TGTGCCTGGAGTAACCCCCGGACAGGGGGGGCCTACGAGCAGTACTTC.

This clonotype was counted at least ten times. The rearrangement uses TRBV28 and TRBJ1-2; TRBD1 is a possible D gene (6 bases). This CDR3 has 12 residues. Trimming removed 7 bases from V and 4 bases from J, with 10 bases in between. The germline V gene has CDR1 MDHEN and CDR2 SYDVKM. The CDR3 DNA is TGTGCCAGCACTACAGGGCTCTATGGCTACACCTTC. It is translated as CASTTGLYGYTF.

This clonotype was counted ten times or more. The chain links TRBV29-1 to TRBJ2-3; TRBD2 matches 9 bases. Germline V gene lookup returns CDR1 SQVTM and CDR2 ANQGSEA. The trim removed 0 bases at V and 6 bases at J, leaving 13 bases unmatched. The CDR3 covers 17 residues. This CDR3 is CSVEDRISGRPPDTQYF. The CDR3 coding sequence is TGCAGCGTTGAAGATCGGATCAGCGGGAGGCCCCCCGATACGCAGTATTTT.